The TCR beta chain described here comes from a study of resident and recirculating memory T cells in vitiligo (dated by TCRdb to 2017 to 2018). As for the study more broadly: For TCR beta sequencing, epidermis was obtained by shave biopsy from two lesional and two nonlesional sites, and PBMCs were also collected, from each of a few stable vitiligo patients. Without cell sorting, samples were homogenized immediately before genomic DNA was extracted using the Qiagen DNeasy Blood & Tissue Kit. The goal of the human TCR beta sequencing was to check whether lesional vitiligo skin contained specific clones that differed from the clones found in nonlesional skin and blood.

About this clone itself: The antigen it binds to is not known. It has no much larger one-base neighbor in the sample; base qualities were not kept.

TCR beta chains were amplified from genomic DNA with the immunoSEQ hsTCRB kit. Sequencing of TCR beta libraries was performed on an Illumina MiSeq instrument by the immunoSEQ service. From the authors' description of their analysis: The immunoSEQ Analyzer was used to analyze the repertoire data. TCRdb's version of the immuneACCESS table is confined to in-frame rearrangements and falls short of the full clone set. An unresolved V gene accounts for under half of the shortfall where checked; the remainder is of unknown origin. Clone size and the V and J calls come from that table; the DNA yielded D and trimming. In all, the sample holds 70,000 to 95,000 clones, and about 90% of those were seen once. Approximately 4.7% of the sample goes to the ten largest clones. Vitiligo counted as stable when lesions had not changed during the previous 6 months. To count as stable, patients also needed to show no confetti depigmentation, which is a clinical sign of active vitiligo. Any patient who had received treatment in the previous three months was excluded. Ficoll density gradient centrifugation was used to isolate PBMCs from heparinized blood, after which the PBMCs were flash-frozen.

The CDR3 runs 17 amino acids, cysteine and phenylalanine included. The entry retains the CDR3 DNA only, 51 bases that are in frame from base 1. CDR1 and CDR2 were assigned from the germline V gene as MGHRA and YSYEKL. V ends up 3 bases short and J 0 bases short, with an unmatched junction base count of 11. On the study overall, not on this receptor specifically: Overlap and correlation analysis showed no significant repertoire overlap between biopsies except for each lesion with itself, even within a single patient. TCR sequences were not found to be conserved across biopsy sites or patients, suggesting that different lesions are infiltrated by different T cell clones, a pattern described as private specificity. No unique dominant TCR clone was detected, and clonality varied among vitiligo lesions. Mechanistic studies in the future are needed to assess how much the detected T cell clones and the human Trm pools versus Tcm pools each contribute.

The specimen was blood. Recombination joined TRBV4-1 with TRBJ2-7; 7 of the junction bases match TRBD2. This TCR was recovered from a male donor with vitiligo. The CDR3 region has the sequence CASSHRMSGTSSYEQYF. The sequenced DNA is TGCGCCAGCAGCCACCGGATGAGCGGGACCAGCTCCTACGAGCAGTACTTC.